The 12 T cell receptor beta chains presented below share a single source sample, sequenced in a study of Ad26.COV2.S vaccination and SARS-CoV-2 variants. Specified treatment: 15 to 20 received Ad26.COV2.S at low or high dose, single or two shots; 5 received placebo; per-sample allocation not given. Repertoires come from day 63 after the first vaccine or placebo injection. TCRdb's copy holds only in-frame clones and misses some; the assay was immunoSEQ multiplex PCR. Here the sample spans hundreds of thousands of clones, roughly 89% being singletons. Specimen: peripheral blood, collected in a trial of Ad26.COV2.S vaccine versus placebo. These receptors were taken from a person between 18 and 65 years old who received the Ad26.COV2.S COVID-19 vaccine or a placebo.

The chain employs TRBV6-5 and TRBJ2-7, with 9 nucleotides matching TRBD1. Germline CDR1 and CDR2: MNHEY and SVGAGI. The length of the CDR3 is 14 residues. Trimming cost V 8 bases and J 3 bases; bases outside gene matches: 8. The CDR3 is CASLDRGLVYEQYF. The DNA of the CDR3 is TGTGCCAGCTTAGACAGGGGGTTGGTCTACGAGCAGTACTTC.

On this clone itself: In the same sample, other DNA sequences code for this CDR3. The CDR3 here is CASSLRTGSNEKLFF. The CDR3 nucleotides read TGTGCCAGCAGCCTACGGACAGGTTCTAATGAAAAACTGTTTTTT. V and J are TRBV7-2 and TRBJ1-4; 7 positions match TRBD1. Germline values: CDR1 SGHTA, CDR2 FQGNSA. The ends lost 5 bases at V and 3 bases at J; junction bases unmatched: 6. The CDR3 totals 15 residues.

This clone was counted once. The V and J genes are TRBV5-1 and TRBJ2-2; D gene unclear. The CDR3 runs 13 residues. Trimming took off 0 bases at V and 3 bases at J, with 3 bases between the two ends. Germline CDR1 reads SGHRS; CDR2 reads YFSETQ. The CDR3 reads CASSLEHTGELFF. The CDR3 DNA reads TGCGCCAGCAGCTTGGAACACACCGGGGAGCTGTTTTTT.

The chain couples TRBV7-2 to TRBJ1-1, with 10 positions matching TRBD1. Germline assignment: CDR1 SGHTA and CDR2 FQGNSA. This CDR3 contains 19 residues. The junction had 10 bases not matched to a gene; V was cut back by 0 bases and J by 0 bases. Here the CDR3 reads CASSLAVIRQGALNTEAFF. The CDR3 DNA sequence: TGTGCCAGCAGCTTAGCCGTTATAAGACAGGGGGCTTTGAACACTGAAGCTTTCTTT.

V is TRBV2 and J is TRBJ2-7, with 11 nucleotides matching TRBD2. The CDR3 is 15 amino acids. Germline trimming cut 6 bases from V and 1 base from J; bases unmatched to any gene: 5. Germline loops: CDR1 SNHLY, CDR2 FYNNEI. CDR3 in DNA: TGTGCCAGCAGGGGGGGACTAGCGGAATCCTACGAGCAGTACTTC. Its translation is CASRGGLAESYEQYF.

CDR3 DNA sequence: TGCAGCGTTGAAGATCCGACAGGGTCCTATGGCTACACCTTC. Protein sequence: CSVEDPTGSYGYTF. The gene calls are TRBV29-1 and TRBJ1-2; 7 bases are a match to TRBD1. The CDR3 length is 14 residues. J gave up 4 bases and V 0 bases, and 5 bases lay outside the gene matches. Germline V gives CDR1 SQVTM, CDR2 ANQGSEA.

The chain joins TRBV4-1 to TRBJ1-6; D gene unclear. The V gene lost 3 bases and the J gene lost 2 bases, with 5 bases spanning the gap. CDR1 and CDR2 (germline): MGHRA, YSYEKL. CDR3 size: 14 residues. CDR3 residues: CASSQGTYNSPLHF. DNA of the CDR3: TGCGCCAGCAGCCAGGGGACCTATAATTCACCCCTCCACTTT.

The rearrangement uses TRBV18 and TRBJ2-7, with no clear D. Germline V gene data show CDR1 as KGHSH and CDR2 as LQKENI. Trimming shortened V by 2 bases and J by 0 bases, and 14 bases separated the two germline ends. The length of the CDR3 is 16 residues. The CDR3 DNA sequence: TGTGCCAGCTCACCAAGCGACGGGTTGTCCTCCTACGAGCAGTACTTC. Residues: CASSPSDGLSSYEQYF.

The chain has TRBV6-2 or TRBV6-3 and TRBJ1-1; D gene uncertain. The V end was cut by 2 bases, the J end by 5 bases, with 6 bases between. CDR1 and CDR2 (germline): MNHEY, SVGEGT. The CDR3 loop spans 12 amino acids. Here the CDR3 DNA reads TGTGCCAGCAGTTACCCCTCGACTGAAGCTTTCTTT. Translated, it gives CASSYPSTEAFF.

The chain joins TRBV2 to TRBJ2-3; 10 bases fit TRBD2. V shed 6 bases, J shed 5 bases, and the junction held 14 bases outside the gene matches. Per germline, CDR1 SNHLY and CDR2 FYNNEI. The CDR3 has 17 residues. The CDR3 here is CASREPYSGTSVDTQYF. CDR3 nucleotide sequence: TGTGCCAGCAGAGAACCATATTCCGGGACTAGCGTAGATACGCAGTATTTT. Supplemented by reference TRBV2 and TRBJ2-3, the full variable domain reads EPEVTQTPSHQVTQMGQEVILRCVPISNHLYFYWYRQILGQKVEFLVSFYNNEISEKSEIFDDQFSVERPDGSNFTLKIRSTKLEDSAMYFCASREPYSGTSVDTQYFGPGTRLTVL.

The genes are TRBV15 and TRBJ2-2; D gene ambiguous. V was shortened by 4 bases and J by 2 bases, with 5 bases between the two germline ends. This CDR3 has 13 residues. From germline, CDR1 is LNHNV and CDR2 YYDKDF (reference sequence). The CDR3 DNA reads as TGTGCCACCAGCAACGTAAACACCGGGGAGCTGTTTTTT. This encodes CATSNVNTGELFF.

The chain is built from TRBV19 and TRBJ2-7; D is perhaps TRBD1 (6 bases). The CDR3 is 15 residues long. The V gene's germline CDR1 is LNHDA and CDR2 SQIVND (reference sequence). The V and J ends lost 3 bases and 0 bases respectively, with 12 bases between them. The CDR3 DNA reads TGTGCCAGTAGTATTTCCCCCAGGGGCTCCTACGAGCAGTACTTC. Residues: CASSISPRGSYEQYF. Full variable domain (outside the CDR3, taken from reference TRBV19 and TRBJ2-7): DGGITQSPKYLFRKEGQNVTLSCEQNLNHDAMYWYRQDPGQGLRLIYYSQIVNDFQKGDIAEGYSVSREKKESFPLTVTSAQKNPTAFYLCASSISPRGSYEQYFGPGTRLTVT.